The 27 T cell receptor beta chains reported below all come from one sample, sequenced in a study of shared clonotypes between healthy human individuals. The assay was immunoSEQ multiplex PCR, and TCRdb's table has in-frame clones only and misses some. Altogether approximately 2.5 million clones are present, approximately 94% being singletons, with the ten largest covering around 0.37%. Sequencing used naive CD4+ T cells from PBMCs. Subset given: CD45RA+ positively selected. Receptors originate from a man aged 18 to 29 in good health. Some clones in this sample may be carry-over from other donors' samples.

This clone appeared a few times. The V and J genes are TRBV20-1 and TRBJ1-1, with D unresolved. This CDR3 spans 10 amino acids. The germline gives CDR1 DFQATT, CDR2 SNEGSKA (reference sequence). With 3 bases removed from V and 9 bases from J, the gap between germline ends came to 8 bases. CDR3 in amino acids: CSASHQKAFF. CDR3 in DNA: TGCAGTGCTAGTCATCAGAAAGCTTTCTTT.

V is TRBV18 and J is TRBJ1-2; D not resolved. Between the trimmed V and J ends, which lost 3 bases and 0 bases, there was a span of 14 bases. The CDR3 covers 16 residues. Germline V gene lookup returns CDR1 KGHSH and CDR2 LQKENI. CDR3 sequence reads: CASSPPGQAPNYGYTF. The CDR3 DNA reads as TGTGCCAGCTCACCCCCCGGGCAGGCCCCTAACTATGGCTACACCTTC.

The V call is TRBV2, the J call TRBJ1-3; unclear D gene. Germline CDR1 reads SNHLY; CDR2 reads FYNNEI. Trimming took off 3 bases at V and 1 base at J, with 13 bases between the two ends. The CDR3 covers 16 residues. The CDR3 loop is CASSEFGVKSGNTIYF. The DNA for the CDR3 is TGTGCCAGCAGTGAGTTCGGCGTCAAGTCTGGAAACACCATATATTTT.

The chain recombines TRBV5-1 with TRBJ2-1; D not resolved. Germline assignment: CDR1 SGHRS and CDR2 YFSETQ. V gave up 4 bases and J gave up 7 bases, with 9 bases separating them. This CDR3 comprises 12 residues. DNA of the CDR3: TGCGCCAGCAGCCCAATCGAAAATGAGCAGTTCTTC. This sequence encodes CASSPIENEQFF.

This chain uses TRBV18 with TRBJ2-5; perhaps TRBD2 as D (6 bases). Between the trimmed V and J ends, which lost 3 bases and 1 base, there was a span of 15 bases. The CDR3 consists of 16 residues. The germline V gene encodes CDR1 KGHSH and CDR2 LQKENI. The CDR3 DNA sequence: TGTGCCAGCTCACCGGAGGGCAAGATGGTCCAAGAGACCCAGTACTTC. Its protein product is CASSPEGKMVQETQYF.

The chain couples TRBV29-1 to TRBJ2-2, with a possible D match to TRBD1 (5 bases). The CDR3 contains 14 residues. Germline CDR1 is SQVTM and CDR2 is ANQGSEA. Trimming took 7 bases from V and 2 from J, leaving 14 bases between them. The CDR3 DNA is TGCAGCGCCCAGAAGGGGTTTAACACCGGGGAGCTGTTTTTT. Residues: CSAQKGFNTGELFF.

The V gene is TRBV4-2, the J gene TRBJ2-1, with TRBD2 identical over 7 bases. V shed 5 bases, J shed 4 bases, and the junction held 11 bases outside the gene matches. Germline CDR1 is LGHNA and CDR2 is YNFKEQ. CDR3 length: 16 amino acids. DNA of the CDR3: TGTGCCAGCAGCAAACACCTAGCGGAAGGATACAATGAGCAGTTCTTC. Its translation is CASSKHLAEGYNEQFF.

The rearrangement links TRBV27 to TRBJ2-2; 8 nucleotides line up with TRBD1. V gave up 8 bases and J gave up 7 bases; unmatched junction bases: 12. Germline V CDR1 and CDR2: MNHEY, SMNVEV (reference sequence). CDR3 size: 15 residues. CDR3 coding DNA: TGTGCCAGCCTCCCCCAGGGGGCGAGGAACGGGGAGCTGTTTTTT. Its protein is CASLPQGARNGELFF.

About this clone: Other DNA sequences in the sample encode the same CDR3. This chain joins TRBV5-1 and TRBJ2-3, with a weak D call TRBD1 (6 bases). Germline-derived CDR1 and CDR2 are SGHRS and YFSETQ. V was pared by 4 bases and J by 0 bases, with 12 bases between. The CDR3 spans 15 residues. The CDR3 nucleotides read TGCGCCAGCAGCCCCGGGACACTTAGCACAGATACGCAGTATTTT. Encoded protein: CASSPGTLSTDTQYF. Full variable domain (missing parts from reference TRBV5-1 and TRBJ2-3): KAGVTQTPRYLIKTRGQQVTLSCSPISGHRSVSWYQQTPGQGLQFLFEYFSETQRNKGNFPGRFSGRQFSNSRSEMNVSTLELGDSALYLCASSPGTLSTDTQYFGPGTRLTVL.

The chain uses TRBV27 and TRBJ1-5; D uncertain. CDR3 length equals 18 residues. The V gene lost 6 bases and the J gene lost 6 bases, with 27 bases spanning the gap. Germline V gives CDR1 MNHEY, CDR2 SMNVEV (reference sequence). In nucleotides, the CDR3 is TGTGCCAGCAGACCAAAGGCGGGGTGGGAGAGGAGTAGTCAGCCCCAGCATTTT. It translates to CASRPKAGWERSSQPQHF.

CDR3 nucleotide sequence: TGTGCCATCAGTGCCAGTTCCCCCAACGAGCAGTACTTC. As protein: CAISASSPNEQYF. The chain is built from TRBV10-3 and TRBJ2-7; D gene ambiguous. This CDR3 region has 13 residues. CDR1 is ENHRY and CDR2 is SYGVKD in the germline V gene. With 4 bases removed from V and 5 bases from J, the gap between germline ends came to 12 bases.

The CDR3 DNA reads as TGCGCCAGCAGCTTCGGCCCTAGCGGGGTGGGGGAGACCCAGTACTTC. Its translation: CASSFGPSGVGETQYF. V gene TRBV5-1 combines with J gene TRBJ2-5, with 9 bases aligning to TRBD2. CDR1 and CDR2 (germline): SGHRS, YFSETQ. This CDR3 has 16 amino acids. The junction had 10 bases not matched to a gene; V was cut back by 2 bases and J by 5 bases.

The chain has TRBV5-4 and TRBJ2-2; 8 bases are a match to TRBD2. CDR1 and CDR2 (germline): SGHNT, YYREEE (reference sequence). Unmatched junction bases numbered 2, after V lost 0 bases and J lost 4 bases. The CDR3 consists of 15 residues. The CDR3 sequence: CASSLAGGSTGELFF. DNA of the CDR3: TGTGCCAGCAGCTTGGCGGGAGGGAGCACCGGGGAGCTGTTTTTT.

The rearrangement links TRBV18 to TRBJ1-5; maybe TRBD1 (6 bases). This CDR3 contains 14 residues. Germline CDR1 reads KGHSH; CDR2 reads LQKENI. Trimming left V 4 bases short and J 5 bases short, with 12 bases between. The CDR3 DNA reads TGTGCCAGCTCACGGGAGGCAGGGGATCAGCCCCAGCATTTT. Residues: CASSREAGDQPQHF.

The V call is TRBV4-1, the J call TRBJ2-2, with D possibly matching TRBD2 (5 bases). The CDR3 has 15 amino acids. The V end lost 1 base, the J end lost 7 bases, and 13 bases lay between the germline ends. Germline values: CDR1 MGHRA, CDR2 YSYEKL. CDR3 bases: TGCGCCAGCAGCCAAGTAGGTGAGGGAGACGGGGAGCTGTTTTTT. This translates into CASSQVGEGDGELFF.

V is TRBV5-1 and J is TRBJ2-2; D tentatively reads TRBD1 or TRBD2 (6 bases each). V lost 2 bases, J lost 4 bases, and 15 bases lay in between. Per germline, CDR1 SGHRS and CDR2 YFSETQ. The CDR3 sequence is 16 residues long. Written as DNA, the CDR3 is TGCGCCAGCAGCTTACCGGGGGCCGGTGGCACCGGGGAGCTGTTTTTT. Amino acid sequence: CASSLPGAGGTGELFF.

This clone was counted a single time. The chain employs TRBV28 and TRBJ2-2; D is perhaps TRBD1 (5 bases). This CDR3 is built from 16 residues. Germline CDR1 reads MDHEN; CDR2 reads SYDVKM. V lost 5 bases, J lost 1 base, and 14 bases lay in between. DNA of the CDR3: TGTGCCAGCAGTAAACCCTCACAGGTGAACACCGGGGAGCTGTTTTTT. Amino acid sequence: CASSKPSQVNTGELFF.

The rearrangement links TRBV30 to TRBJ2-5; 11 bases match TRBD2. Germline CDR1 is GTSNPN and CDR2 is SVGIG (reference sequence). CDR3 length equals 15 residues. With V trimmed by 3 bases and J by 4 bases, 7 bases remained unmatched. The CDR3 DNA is TGTGCCTGGAGCCCGGGACTAGCGGTGTCAGAGACCCAGTACTTC. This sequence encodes CAWSPGLAVSETQYF.

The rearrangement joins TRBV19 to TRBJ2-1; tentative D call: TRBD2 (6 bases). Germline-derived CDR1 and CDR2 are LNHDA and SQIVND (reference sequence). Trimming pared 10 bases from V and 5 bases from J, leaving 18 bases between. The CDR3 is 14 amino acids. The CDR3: CATWGREINNEQFF. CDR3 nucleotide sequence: TGTGCCACCTGGGGCCGGGAGATCAACAATGAGCAGTTCTTC. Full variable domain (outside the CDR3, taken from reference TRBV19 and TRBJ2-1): DGGITQSPKYLFRKEGQNVTLSCEQNLNHDAMYWYRQDPGQGLRLIYYSQIVNDFQKGDIAEGYSVSREKKESFPLTVTSAQKNPTAFYLCATWGREINNEQFFGPGTRLTVL.

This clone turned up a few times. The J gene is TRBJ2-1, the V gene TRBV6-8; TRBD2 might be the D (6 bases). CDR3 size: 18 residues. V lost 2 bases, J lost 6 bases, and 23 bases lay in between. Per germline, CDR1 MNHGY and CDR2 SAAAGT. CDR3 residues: CASSYPLHGSGLINEQFF. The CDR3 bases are TGTGCCAGCAGTTACCCCCTCCATGGGAGCGGGCTAATCAATGAGCAGTTCTTC.

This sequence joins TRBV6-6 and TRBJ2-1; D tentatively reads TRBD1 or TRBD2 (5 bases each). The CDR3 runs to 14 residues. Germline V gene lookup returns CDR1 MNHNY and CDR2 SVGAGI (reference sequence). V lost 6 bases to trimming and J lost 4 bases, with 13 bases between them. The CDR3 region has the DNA TGTGCCAGCAGCCTCGGGACCTATTACAATGAGCAGTTCTTC. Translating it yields CASSLGTYYNEQFF.

DNA of the CDR3: TGTGCCTGGAGTTTTGGGTTCCGGGGGGTAGCGAAAGAGACCCAGTACTTC. This translates into CAWSFGFRGVAKETQYF. The chain uses TRBV30 and TRBJ2-5; 7 bases map to TRBD2. The CDR3 is 17 amino acids. The germline gives CDR1 GTSNPN, CDR2 SVGIG (reference sequence). V was clipped by 2 bases and J by 3 bases; unmatched bases: 15.

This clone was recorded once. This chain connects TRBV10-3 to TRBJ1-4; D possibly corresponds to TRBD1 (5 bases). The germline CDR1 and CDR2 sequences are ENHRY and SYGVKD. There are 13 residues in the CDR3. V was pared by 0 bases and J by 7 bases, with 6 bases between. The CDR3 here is CAISESQGEKLFF. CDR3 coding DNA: TGTGCCATCAGTGAGTCGCAGGGTGAAAAACTGTTTTTT.

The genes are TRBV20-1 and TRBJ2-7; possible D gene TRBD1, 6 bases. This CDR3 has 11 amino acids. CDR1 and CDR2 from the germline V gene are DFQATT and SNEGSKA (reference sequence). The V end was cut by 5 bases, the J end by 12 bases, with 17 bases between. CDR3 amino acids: CSAPDRSHRYF. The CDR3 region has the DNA TGCAGTGCTCCTGACAGGTCCCATCGGTACTTC.

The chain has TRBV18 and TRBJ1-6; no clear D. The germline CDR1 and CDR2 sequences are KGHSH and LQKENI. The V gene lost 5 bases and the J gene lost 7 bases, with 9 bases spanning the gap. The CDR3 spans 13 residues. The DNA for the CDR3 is TGTGCCAGCTCAGCGGACCGAAATTCACCCCTCCACTTT. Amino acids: CASSADRNSPLHF.

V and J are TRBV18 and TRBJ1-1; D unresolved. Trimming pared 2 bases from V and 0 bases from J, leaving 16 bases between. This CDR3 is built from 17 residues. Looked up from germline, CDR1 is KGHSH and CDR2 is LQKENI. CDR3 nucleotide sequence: TGTGCCAGCTCACCAAGGGCGGCAGGCAGCTTGAACACTGAAGCTTTCTTT. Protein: CASSPRAAGSLNTEAFF.

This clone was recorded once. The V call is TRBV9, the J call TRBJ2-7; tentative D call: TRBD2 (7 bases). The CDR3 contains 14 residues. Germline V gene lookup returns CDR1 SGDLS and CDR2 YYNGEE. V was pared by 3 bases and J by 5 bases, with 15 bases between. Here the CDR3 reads CASSAGGTHNEQYF. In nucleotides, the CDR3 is TGTGCCAGCAGCGCCGGGGGGACACACAACGAGCAGTACTTC.